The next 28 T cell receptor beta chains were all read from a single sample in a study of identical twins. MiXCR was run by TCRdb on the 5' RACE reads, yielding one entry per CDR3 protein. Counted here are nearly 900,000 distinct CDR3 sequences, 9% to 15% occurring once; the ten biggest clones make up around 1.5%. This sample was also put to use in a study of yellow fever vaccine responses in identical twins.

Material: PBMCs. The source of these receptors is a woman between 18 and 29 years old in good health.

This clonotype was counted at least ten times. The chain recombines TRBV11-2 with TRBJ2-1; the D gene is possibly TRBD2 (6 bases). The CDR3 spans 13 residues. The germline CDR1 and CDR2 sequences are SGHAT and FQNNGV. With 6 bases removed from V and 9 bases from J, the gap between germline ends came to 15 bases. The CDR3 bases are TGTGCCAGCAGGGCGACTAGTGGCACTGAGCAGTTCTTC. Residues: CASRATSGTEQFF.

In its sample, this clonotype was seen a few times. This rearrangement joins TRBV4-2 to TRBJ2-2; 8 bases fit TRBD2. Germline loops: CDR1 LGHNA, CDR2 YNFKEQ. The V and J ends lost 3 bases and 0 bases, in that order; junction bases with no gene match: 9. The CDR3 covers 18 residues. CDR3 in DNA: TGTGCCAGCAGCCAGGCCTTTGCGGGAGGCGCGAACACCGGGGAGCTGTTTTTT. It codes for CASSQAFAGGANTGELFF.

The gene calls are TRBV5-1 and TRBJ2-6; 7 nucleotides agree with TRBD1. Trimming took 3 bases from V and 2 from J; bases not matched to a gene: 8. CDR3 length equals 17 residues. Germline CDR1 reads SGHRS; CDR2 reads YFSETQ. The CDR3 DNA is TGCGCCAGCAGCTCGACAGGGAGTGGCGCTGGGGCCAACGTCCTGACTTTC. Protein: CASSSTGSGAGANVLTF.

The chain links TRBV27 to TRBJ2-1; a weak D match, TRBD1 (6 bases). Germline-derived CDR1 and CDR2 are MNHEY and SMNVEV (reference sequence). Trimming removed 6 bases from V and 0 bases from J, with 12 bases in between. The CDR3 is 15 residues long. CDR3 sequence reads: CASRGDRFSYNEQFF. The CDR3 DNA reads TGTGCCAGCAGGGGCGACAGGTTCTCCTACAATGAGCAGTTCTTC.

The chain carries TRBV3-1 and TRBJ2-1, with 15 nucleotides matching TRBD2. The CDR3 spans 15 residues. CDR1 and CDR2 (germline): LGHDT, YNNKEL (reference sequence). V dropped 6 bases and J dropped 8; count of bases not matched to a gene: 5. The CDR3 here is CASRPWTSGRDEQFF. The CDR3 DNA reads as TGTGCCAGCAGACCCTGGACTAGCGGGAGGGATGAGCAGTTCTTC.

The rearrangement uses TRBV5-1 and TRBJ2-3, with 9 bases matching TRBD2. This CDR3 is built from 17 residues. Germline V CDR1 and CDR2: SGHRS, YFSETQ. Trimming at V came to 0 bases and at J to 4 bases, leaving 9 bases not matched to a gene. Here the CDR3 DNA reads TGCGCCAGCAGCTTGGCAAGGGGTAGCGGGAGCGCAGATACGCAGTATTTT. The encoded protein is CASSLARGSGSADTQYF.

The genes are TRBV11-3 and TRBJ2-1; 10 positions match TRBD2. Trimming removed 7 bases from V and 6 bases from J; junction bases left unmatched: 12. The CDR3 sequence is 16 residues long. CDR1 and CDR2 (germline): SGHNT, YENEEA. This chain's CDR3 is CASNPRAGGLPNEQFF. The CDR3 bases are TGTGCCAGCAACCCGAGAGCGGGAGGGCTACCCAATGAGCAGTTCTTC.

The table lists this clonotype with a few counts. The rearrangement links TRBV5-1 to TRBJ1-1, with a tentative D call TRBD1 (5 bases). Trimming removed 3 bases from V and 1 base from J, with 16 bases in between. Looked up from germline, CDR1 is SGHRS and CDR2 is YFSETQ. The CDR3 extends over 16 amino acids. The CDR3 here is CASSSATGNPNTEAFF. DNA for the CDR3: TGCGCCAGCAGCTCAGCCACAGGTAACCCGAACACTGAAGCTTTCTTT.

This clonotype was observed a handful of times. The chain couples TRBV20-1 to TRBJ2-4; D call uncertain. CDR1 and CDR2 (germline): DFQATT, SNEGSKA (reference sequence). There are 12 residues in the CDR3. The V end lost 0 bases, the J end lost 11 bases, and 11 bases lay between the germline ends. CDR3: CSARDQLDFQYF. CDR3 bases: TGCAGTGCTAGAGATCAACTGGATTTTCAGTACTTC.

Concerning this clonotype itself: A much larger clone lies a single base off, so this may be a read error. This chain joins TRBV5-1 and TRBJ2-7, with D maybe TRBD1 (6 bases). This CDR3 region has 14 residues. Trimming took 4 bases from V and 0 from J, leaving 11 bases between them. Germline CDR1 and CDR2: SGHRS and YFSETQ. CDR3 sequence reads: CASSPRDNSYEQYF. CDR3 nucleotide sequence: TGCGCCAGCAGCCCTCGGGACAACTCCTACGAGCAGTACTTC.

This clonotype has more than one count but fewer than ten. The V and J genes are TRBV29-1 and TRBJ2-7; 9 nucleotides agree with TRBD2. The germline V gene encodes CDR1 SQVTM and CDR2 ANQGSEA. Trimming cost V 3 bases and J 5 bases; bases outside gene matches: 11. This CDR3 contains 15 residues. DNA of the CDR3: TGCAGCGTTGAGCTTGGGGCTAGCGGGATCCACGAGCAGTACTTC. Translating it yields CSVELGASGIHEQYF.

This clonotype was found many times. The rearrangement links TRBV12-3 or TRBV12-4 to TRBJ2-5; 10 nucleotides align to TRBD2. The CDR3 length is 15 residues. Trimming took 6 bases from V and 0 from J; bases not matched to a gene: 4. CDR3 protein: CASSPSGGHQETQYF. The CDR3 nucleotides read TGTGCCAGCAGCCCTAGCGGGGGCCACCAAGAGACCCAGTACTTC.

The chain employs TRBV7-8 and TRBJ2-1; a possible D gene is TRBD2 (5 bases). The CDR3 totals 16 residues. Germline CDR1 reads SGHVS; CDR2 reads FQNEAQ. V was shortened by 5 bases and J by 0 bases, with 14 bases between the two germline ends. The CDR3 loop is CASSPERESSYNEQFF. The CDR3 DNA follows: TGTGCCAGCAGCCCCGAGAGGGAGAGCTCCTACAATGAGCAGTTCTTC. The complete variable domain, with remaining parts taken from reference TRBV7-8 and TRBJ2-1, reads GAGVSQSPRYKVAKRGQDVALRCDPISGHVSLFWYQQALGQGPEFLTYFQNEAQLDKSGLPSDRFFAERPEGSVSTLKIQRTQQEDSAVYLCASSPERESSYNEQFFGPGTRLTVL.

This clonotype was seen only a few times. CDR3 DNA: TGCAGTGCTAGTAGCCGGGCATCCTACAATGAGCAGTTCTTC. This codes for CSASSRASYNEQFF. The chain recombines TRBV20-1 with TRBJ2-1; D is undetermined. This CDR3 spans 14 amino acids. Germline CDR1 is DFQATT and CDR2 is SNEGSKA (reference sequence). Trimming removed 3 bases at V and 1 base at J, with 10 bases between.

The CDR3 protein is CASSYFPEMNTEAFF. The CDR3 bases are TGTGCCAGCAGTTACTTCCCCGAGATGAACACTGAAGCTTTCTTT. The V and J genes are TRBV6-5 and TRBJ1-1; D gene ambiguous. The V end was cut by 1 base, the J end by 0 bases, with 9 bases between. The CDR3 is made up of 15 amino acids. The germline gives CDR1 MNHEY, CDR2 SVGAGI.

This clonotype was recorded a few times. CDR3 residues: CASSVGGGQDTQYF. The CDR3 bases are TGTGCCAGTAGTGTAGGAGGAGGTCAAGATACGCAGTATTTT. This sequence joins TRBV19 and TRBJ2-3; D is perhaps TRBD2 (5 bases). CDR1 is LNHDA and CDR2 is SQIVND in the germline V gene (reference sequence). The V and J ends lost 5 bases and 5 bases respectively, with 14 bases between them. CDR3 length: 14 amino acids.

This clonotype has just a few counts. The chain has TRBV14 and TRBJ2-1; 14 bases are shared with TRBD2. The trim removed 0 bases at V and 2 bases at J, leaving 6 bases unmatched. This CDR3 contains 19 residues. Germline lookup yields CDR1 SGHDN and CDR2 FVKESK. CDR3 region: CASSQDYGLAGGPYNEQFF. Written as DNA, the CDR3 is TGTGCCAGCAGCCAAGACTACGGACTAGCGGGGGGTCCCTACAATGAGCAGTTCTTC.

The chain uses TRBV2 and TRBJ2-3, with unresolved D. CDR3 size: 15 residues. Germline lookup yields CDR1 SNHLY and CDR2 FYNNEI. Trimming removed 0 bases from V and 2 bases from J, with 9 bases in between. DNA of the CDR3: TGTGCCAGCAGTGAAGCGCTTGTGGTCACAGATACGCAGTATTTT. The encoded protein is CASSEALVVTDTQYF.

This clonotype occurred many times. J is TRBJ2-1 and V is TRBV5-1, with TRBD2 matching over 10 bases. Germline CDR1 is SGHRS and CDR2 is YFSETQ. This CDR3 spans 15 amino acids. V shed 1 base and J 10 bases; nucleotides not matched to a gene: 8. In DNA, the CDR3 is TGCGCCAGCAGCTTGATAGGCCTAGCGGGAGAAGAGCAGTTCTTC. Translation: CASSLIGLAGEEQFF.

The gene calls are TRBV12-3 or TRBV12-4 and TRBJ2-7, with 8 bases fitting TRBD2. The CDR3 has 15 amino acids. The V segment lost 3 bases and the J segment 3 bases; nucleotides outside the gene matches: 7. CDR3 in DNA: TGTGCCAGCAGTTTTGGAGCGGGAGCCGGCTACGAGCAGTACTTC. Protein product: CASSFGAGAGYEQYF.

CDR3 DNA: TGTGCCAGCAGCTTAATCGGGGCCCCCTTGGACGAGCAGTACTTC. Its translation: CASSLIGAPLDEQYF. V and J are TRBV7-3 and TRBJ2-7, with D possibly being TRBD1 or TRBD2 (5 bases each). The ends were cut back, 1 base at V and 5 bases at J, with 15 bases in the middle. CDR3 length: 15 residues. CDR1 is SGHTA, CDR2 FQGTGA, per germline. Full variable domain (rest looked up from reference TRBV7-3 and TRBJ2-7): GAGVSQTPSNKVTEKGKYVELRCDPISGHTALYWYRQSLGQGPEFLIYFQGTGAADDSGLPNDRFFAVRPEGSVSTLKIQRTERGDSAVYLCASSLIGAPLDEQYFGPGTRLTVT.

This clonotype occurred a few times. This CDR3 reads CATSDPGQGFHNEQFF. CDR3 sequence (DNA): TGTGCCACCAGTGACCCGGGACAGGGCTTCCACAATGAGCAGTTCTTC. The gene calls are TRBV24-1 and TRBJ2-1; 9 bases line up with TRBD1. The CDR3 spans 16 residues. Germline values: CDR1 KGHDR, CDR2 SFDVKD. The J segment lost 5 bases and the V segment lost 4 bases, leaving 8 bases of the junction unmatched.

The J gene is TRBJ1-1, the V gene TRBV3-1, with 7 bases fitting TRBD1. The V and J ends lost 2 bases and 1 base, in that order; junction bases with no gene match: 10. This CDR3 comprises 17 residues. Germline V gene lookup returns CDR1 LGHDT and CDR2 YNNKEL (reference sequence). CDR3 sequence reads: CASSQLTNRGPNTEAFF. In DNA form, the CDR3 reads TGTGCCAGCAGCCAACTTACTAACAGGGGCCCGAACACTGAAGCTTTCTTT.

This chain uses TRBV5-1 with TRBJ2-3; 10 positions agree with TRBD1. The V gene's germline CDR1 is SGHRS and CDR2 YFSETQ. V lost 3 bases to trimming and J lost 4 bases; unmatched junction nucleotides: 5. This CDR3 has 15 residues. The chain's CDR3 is CASSSGTGDADTQYF. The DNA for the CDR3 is TGCGCCAGCAGCTCTGGGACAGGGGATGCAGATACGCAGTATTTT.

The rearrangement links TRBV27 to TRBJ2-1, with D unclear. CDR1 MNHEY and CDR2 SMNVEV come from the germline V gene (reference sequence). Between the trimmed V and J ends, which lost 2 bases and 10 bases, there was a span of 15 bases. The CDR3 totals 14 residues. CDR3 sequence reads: CASSLGLPIREQFF. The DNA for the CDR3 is TGTGCCAGCAGTTTAGGTCTCCCTATAAGGGAGCAGTTCTTC.

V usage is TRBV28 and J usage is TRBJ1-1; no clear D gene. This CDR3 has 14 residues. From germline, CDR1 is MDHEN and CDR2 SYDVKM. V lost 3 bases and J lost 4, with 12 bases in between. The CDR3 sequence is CASSLGKLVTEAFF. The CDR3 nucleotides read TGTGCCAGCAGTTTGGGCAAATTAGTCACTGAAGCTTTCTTT.

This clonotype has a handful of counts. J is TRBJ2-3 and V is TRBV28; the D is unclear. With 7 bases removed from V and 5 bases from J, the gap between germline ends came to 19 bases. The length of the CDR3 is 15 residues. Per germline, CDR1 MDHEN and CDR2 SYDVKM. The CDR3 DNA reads TGTGCCAGCACGGATCGGGCGACAACACTAGATACGCAGTATTTT. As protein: CASTDRATTLDTQYF.

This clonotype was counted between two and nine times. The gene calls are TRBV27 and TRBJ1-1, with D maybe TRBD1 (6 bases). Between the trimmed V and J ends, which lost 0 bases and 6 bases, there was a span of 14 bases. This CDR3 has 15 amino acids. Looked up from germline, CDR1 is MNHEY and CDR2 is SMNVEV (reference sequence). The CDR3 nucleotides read TGTGCCAGCAGTTTATCAAAAGGGGGGCACGCTGAAGCTTTCTTT. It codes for CASSLSKGGHAEAFF.